These T cell receptor beta chains were read from a single sample in a study of T-cell memory formation after mild COVID-19. Via MiXCR, TCRdb re-called the 5' RACE reads, giving one row per CDR3 protein. The sample contains around 470,000 distinct CDR3 sequences, around 20% of which appear only once. The sequenced sample consisted of PBMCs or a T cell subset sorted from them (not recorded which). These receptors were obtained from an adult woman who had mild COVID-19 (a few samples of this study predate the infection). Cell type and time point are not known. Both conserved end residues are part of each CDR3. The order of the fields is J gene, clone size, V gene, D gene, CDR3 protein, CDR3 DNA. The D gene is left open where the match is weak. Expanded clones get a size class; other rows say once, few or many, or leave the size out.

>TRBJ2-3|NA|TRBV29-1|NA
CSVAREHPIYAGSDTQYF
TGCAGCGTTGCCAGGGAGCATCCGATCTACGCGGGTTCGGATACGCAGTATTTT
>TRBJ1-1|NA|TRBV18|TRBD1
CASSQGQGAGTEAFF
TGTGCCAGCTCACAAGGACAGGGGGCTGGCACTGAAGCTTTCTTT
>TRBJ1-5|many|TRBV28|NA
CASKKAGSNQPQHF
TGTGCCAGCAAAAAGGCGGGGAGCAATCAGCCCCAGCATTTT
>TRBJ2-5|few|TRBV5-4|TRBD2
CASSPGLAGTQETQYF
TGTGCCAGCAGCCCTGGACTAGCGGGGACCCAAGAGACCCAGTACTTC
>TRBJ2-3|NA|TRBV12-3/TRBV12-4|TRBD2
CASSSAGGPTDTQYF
TGTGCCAGCTCCTCAGCGGGGGGGCCGACAGATACGCAGTATTTT
>TRBJ2-1|few|TRBV6-5|TRBD1
CASSSDREKFF
TGTGCCAGCAGCTCGGACAGGGAAAAGTTCTTC
>TRBJ2-7|once|TRBV6-2/TRBV6-3|TRBD2
CASSRLAVGEQYF
TGTGCCAGCAGTAGACTAGCGGTCGGCGAGCAGTACTTC
>TRBJ2-2|NA|TRBV6-6|NA
CASSDPDRIFGSGELFF
TGTGCCAGCAGTGATCCCGACCGCATATTCGGGTCCGGGGAGCTGTTTTTT
>TRBJ2-5|NA|TRBV12-3/TRBV12-4|NA
CASSYPGETQYF
TGTGCCAGCAGTTATCCCGGGGAGACCCAGTACTTC
>TRBJ2-1|NA|TRBV20-1|TRBD2
CSPEREGQQFF
TGCAGTCCGGAGCGGGAGGGCCAGCAGTTCTTC
>TRBJ2-1|NA|TRBV5-1|NA
CASSRENEQFF
TGCGCCAGTAGCCGGGAGAATGAGCAGTTCTTC
>TRBJ1-4|few|TRBV5-1|TRBD1
CASSPQGAREKLFF
TGCGCCAGCAGCCCACAGGGGGCGAGGGAAAAACTGTTTTTT
>TRBJ1-1|NA|TRBV25-1|NA
CASTKGITEAFF
TGTGCCAGCACCAAGGGTATTACTGAAGCTTTCTTT
>TRBJ2-2|few|TRBV7-7|TRBD1
CASSPQLWTGGGTGELFF
TGTGCTAGCAGCCCTCAACTCTGGACAGGTGGTGGGACCGGGGAGCTGTTTTTT
>TRBJ2-1|NA|TRBV10-3|TRBD2
CAISGLLAGDNEQFF
TGTGCCATCAGTGGATTACTAGCGGGGGACAATGAGCAGTTCTTC
>TRBJ2-7|few|TRBV7-3|TRBD1
CASSRDRNTYEQYF
TGTGCCAGCAGCCGGGACAGGAATACCTACGAGCAGTACTTC
>TRBJ2-2|few|TRBV28|NA
CASSPEWGGELFF
TGTGCCAGCAGTCCGGAATGGGGCGGGGAGCTGTTTTTT
>TRBJ2-7|NA|TRBV7-3|NA
CASSPGQTQEQYF
TGTGCCAGCAGCCCCGGACAGACCCAGGAGCAGTACTTC
>TRBJ2-7|many|TRBV29-1|TRBD1
CSATRQGASDEQYF
TGCAGCGCAACCCGACAGGGGGCGTCCGACGAGCAGTACTTC
>TRBJ2-2|NA|TRBV9|NA
CASSARVGGELFF
TGTGCCAGCAGCGCCCGGGTCGGCGGGGAGCTGTTTTTT
>TRBJ2-7|few|TRBV27|NA
CASGDLISSFNEQYF
TGTGCCAGCGGAGATTTAATCTCCTCTTTCAACGAGCAGTACTTC
>TRBJ2-3|NA|TRBV5-6|TRBD2
CASSLRRSGGDTQYF
TGTGCCAGCAGCTTGCGGAGAAGCGGGGGGGATACGCAGTATTTT
>TRBJ2-2|NA|TRBV27|TRBD1
CASRPFPGTGGAGANTGELFF
TGTGCCAGCAGACCTTTTCCCGGGACAGGGGGAGCGGGGGCGAACACCGGGGAGCTGTTTTTT
>TRBJ2-3|NA|TRBV11-3|NA
CASSPQGHTQYF
TGTGCCAGCAGCCCTCAGGGGCATACGCAGTATTTT
>TRBJ1-1|NA|TRBV6-2/TRBV6-3|NA
CASSLMARDTEAFF
TGTGCCAGCAGTCTTATGGCTCGAGACACTGAAGCTTTCTTT
>TRBJ2-7|NA|TRBV9|TRBD2
CASSAEGGSEQYF
TGTGCCAGCAGCGCGGAGGGAGGGTCCGAGCAGTACTTC
>TRBJ2-7|NA|TRBV20-1|TRBD1
CSARPGGRGYEQYF
TGCAGTGCTAGACCAGGGGGTCGGGGCTACGAGCAGTACTTC
>TRBJ1-2|NA|TRBV12-3/TRBV12-4|NA
CASSLTGTGGYGYTF
TGTGCCAGCAGCCTAACAGGGACCGGGGGCTATGGCTACACCTTC
>TRBJ1-1|few|TRBV7-7|NA
CASSQFAGTEAFF
TGTGCCAGCAGCCAGTTCGCGGGCACTGAAGCTTTCTTT
>TRBJ2-5|few|TRBV29-1|NA
CSVEWGNLKTQYF
TGCAGCGTTGAGTGGGGGAATCTTAAGACCCAGTACTTC
>TRBJ2-7|NA|TRBV7-9|TRBD2
CASSLPPTSGDYEQYF
TGTGCCAGCAGCTTGCCCCCGACTAGCGGAGACTACGAGCAGTACTTC
>TRBJ2-3|few|TRBV7-3|TRBD2
CASSPGLAGDTDTQYF
TGTGCCAGCAGCCCCGGACTAGCGGGAGACACAGATACGCAGTATTTT
>TRBJ1-2|NA|TRBV7-8|TRBD1
CASSQARQGYYGYTF
TGTGCCAGCAGCCAAGCCCGACAGGGATACTATGGCTACACCTTC
>TRBJ2-1|few|TRBV7-6|TRBD2
CASSQLAGAYNEQFF
TGTGCCAGCAGCCAACTAGCGGGGGCCTACAATGAGCAGTTCTTC
>TRBJ2-5|NA|TRBV4-1|TRBD2
CASSHASGGAGETQYF
TGCGCCAGCAGTCACGCTAGCGGGGGGGCTGGAGAGACCCAGTACTTC
>TRBJ1-1|many|TRBV7-2|NA
CASSLEPSRRHIGFF
TGTGCCAGCAGCTTAGAACCGAGCAGGCGGCATATCGGTTTCTTT
>TRBJ2-1|few|TRBV7-6|NA
CASSPIGLRADEQFF
TGTGCCAGCAGCCCAATAGGACTCCGGGCGGATGAGCAGTTCTTC
>TRBJ2-3|NA|TRBV18|TRBD2
CASSPPGLAGGDTQYF
TGTGCCAGCTCACCGCCTGGACTAGCGGGAGGAGATACGCAGTATTTT
>TRBJ2-7|few|TRBV7-8|NA
CASSLLGPGIMFIEQYF
TGTGCCAGCAGCTTACTCGGGCCAGGTATTATGTTTATCGAGCAGTACTTC
>TRBJ2-7|few|TRBV2|NA
CASNDGEQFYEQYF
TGTGCCAGCAACGACGGGGAACAGTTCTACGAGCAGTACTTC
>TRBJ2-2|few|TRBV7-9|NA
CASSFRLSGTGELFF
TGTGCCAGCAGTTTCAGACTATCGGGAACCGGGGAGCTGTTTTTT
>TRBJ1-2|NA|TRBV5-1|TRBD1
CASSLGAGTGYGYTF
TGCGCCAGCAGCTTGGGGGCCGGGACAGGCTATGGCTACACCTTC
>TRBJ2-1|many|TRBV19|TRBD2
CATSPGGDYNEQFF
TGTGCCACCTCCCCGGGGGGGGACTACAATGAGCAGTTCTTC
>TRBJ1-5|many|TRBV7-6|NA
CASSERSGNYQPQHF
TGTGCCAGCAGCGAACGCTCGGGGAACTATCAGCCCCAGCATTTT
>TRBJ2-7|NA|TRBV15|NA
CATSTAGPYEQYF
TGTGCCACCAGCACCGCGGGGCCCTACGAGCAGTACTTC
>TRBJ2-5|NA|TRBV20-1|TRBD1
CSAPDRQETQYF
TGCAGTGCCCCGGACAGGCAAGAGACCCAGTACTTC
>TRBJ1-2|NA|TRBV18|NA
CASSPGRENYGYTF
TGTGCCAGCTCACCCGGACGGGAGAACTATGGCTACACCTTC
>TRBJ2-1|NA|TRBV29-1|NA
CSVAGTLGGNEQFF
TGCAGCGTCGCAGGGACACTTGGGGGGAATGAGCAGTTCTTC
>TRBJ2-3|NA|TRBV7-9|NA
CASSLVAVRTDTQYF
TGTGCCAGCAGCTTAGTGGCGGTGCGCACAGATACGCAGTATTTT